These 6 T cell receptor beta chains were all obtained from the same sample, sequenced in a study of cytomegalovirus exposure and HLA in healthy donors. With 60 Vbeta and 13 Jbeta primers, the PCR was carried out. Produced via immunoSEQ multiplex PCR; TCRdb's table is partial and in-frame only. The sample lists some 180,000 clones; about 69% were seen once. The sequenced sample consisted of PBMCs. These receptors came from a male donor in good health and CMV-seronegative.

The J gene is TRBJ2-1, the V gene TRBV12-5, with 7 positions matching TRBD2. The germline V gene encodes CDR1 LGHNT and CDR2 FRNRAP. J was trimmed by 9 bases and V by 0 bases; bases with no gene match: 17. This CDR3 is 18 amino acids long. The CDR3 region has the DNA TGTGCTAGTGGTTTGGTACGGGTCGCGGGAGCAGTCTGGGGTGAGCAGTTCTTC. Translation gives CASGLVRVAGAVWGEQFF.

V is TRBV5-1 and J is TRBJ2-1, with D perhaps TRBD1 (6 bases). V was pared by 5 bases and J by 4 bases, with 10 bases between. CDR1 and CDR2 (germline): SGHRS, YFSETQ. The CDR3 loop spans 13 amino acids. The CDR3 region is CASSGRGYNEQFF. CDR3 coding DNA: TGCGCCAGCAGTGGCAGGGGTTACAATGAGCAGTTCTTC. The entire variable domain, with the rest obtained from reference TRBV5-1 and TRBJ2-1, is as follows: KAGVTQTPRYLIKTRGQQVTLSCSPISGHRSVSWYQQTPGQGLQFLFEYFSETQRNKGNFPGRFSGRQFSNSRSEMNVSTLELGDSALYLCASSGRGYNEQFFGPGTRLTVL.

This rearrangement joins TRBV5-1 to TRBJ1-3, with 8 nucleotides matching TRBD1. CDR3 length: 16 residues. Losses at the gene ends were 4 bases for V and 0 bases for J; bases not matched to a gene: 6. The V gene's germline CDR1 is SGHRS and CDR2 YFSETQ. The CDR3 loop reads CASSPPGQGSGNTIYF. DNA for the CDR3: TGCGCCAGCAGCCCGCCCGGACAGGGCTCTGGAAACACCATATATTTT.

The chain links TRBV7-2 to TRBJ2-7; TRBD1 matches 10 bases. Looked up from germline, CDR1 is SGHTA and CDR2 is FQGNSA. Trimming took 4 bases from V and 3 from J; bases not matched to a gene: 12. The CDR3 is 17 residues long. The CDR3 bases are TGTGCCAGCAGCTCCGGTTACCTGGGACAGGGGATCTACGAGCAGTACTTC. This translates into CASSSGYLGQGIYEQYF. Supplemented by reference TRBV7-2 and TRBJ2-7, the full variable domain reads GAGVSQSPSNKVTEKGKDVELRCDPISGHTALYWYRQSLGQGLEFLIYFQGNSAPDKSGLPSDRFSAERTGGSVSTLTIQRTQQEDSAVYLCASSSGYLGQGIYEQYFGPGTRLTVT.

This clone was seen only a few times. The CDR3 here is CASSLTGNQETQYF. The CDR3 DNA sequence: TGCGCCAGCAGCTTGACAGGTAACCAAGAGACCCAGTACTTC. The V call is TRBV5-1, the J call TRBJ2-5; tentative D call: TRBD1 (5 bases). Germline V gene sequence: CDR1 SGHRS, CDR2 YFSETQ. Between the trimmed V and J ends, which lost 1 base and 0 bases, there was a span of 7 bases. The CDR3 extends over 14 amino acids.

This clone has only a few counts. The germline gene is not matched at one end of the junction; a read error may be the cause. The chain has TRBV5-4 and TRBJ1-4, with D perhaps matching TRBD1 (6 bases). Per germline, CDR1 SGHNT and CDR2 YYREEE (reference sequence). This CDR3 has 15 amino acids. The CDR3 DNA reads TGCGCCAGCAGCCAAGGAGGGGGGGTCGAAGAAAAACTGTTTTTT. Amino acids: CASSQGGGVEEKLFF.